Shown below are 31 T cell receptor beta chains from a single sample sequenced in a study of CD8 T cells in ankylosing spondylitis. TCRdb reprocessed the 5' RACE reads with MiXCR, giving one entry per CDR3 protein. The table shows about 500,000 distinct CDR3 sequences, with roughly an eighth occurring only once. Antigens for these TCRs are unknown. Study-wide results and limits: A TCR beta motif made of fewer than ten highly homologous variants seemed typical of ankylosing spondylitis blood.

The sequenced sample was blood, either unsorted or a sorted T cell fraction (not recorded which). These receptors were obtained from a male donor with ankylosing spondylitis.

This clonotype was found a few times. The genes are TRBV6-2 or TRBV6-3 and TRBJ2-1, with TRBD1 identical over 7 bases. The CDR3 has 15 amino acids. V lost 2 bases to trimming and J lost 3 bases; unmatched junction nucleotides: 4. Germline V gene lookup returns CDR1 MNHEY and CDR2 SVGEGT. CDR3 bases: TGTGCCAGCAGTTACATGGCAGGGGGCTACAATGAGCAGTTCTTC. Its protein product is CASSYMAGGYNEQFF.

This clonotype was found a few times. This chain links TRBV29-1 with TRBJ2-3; D remains ambiguous. Trimming left V 7 bases short and J 2 bases short, with 16 bases between. The CDR3 runs 14 residues. Germline V lookup: CDR1 SQVTM, CDR2 ANQGSEA. The CDR3 DNA reads as TGCAGCGCCCCCGGGTCAAGAGACACAGATACGCAGTATTTT. Its translation is CSAPGSRDTDTQYF.

Only a few counts were recorded for this clonotype. The chain links TRBV7-6 to TRBJ2-3; tentatively, D is TRBD2 (5 bases). The germline V gene encodes CDR1 SGHVS and CDR2 FNYEAQ. Between the trimmed V and J ends, which lost 5 bases and 2 bases, there was a span of 11 bases. This CDR3 is 14 amino acids long. CDR3 sequence reads: CASSPLAATDTQYF. The CDR3 nucleotides read TGTGCCAGCAGCCCCCTAGCCGCCACAGATACGCAGTATTTT.

A few counts support this clonotype. V usage is TRBV5-1 and J usage is TRBJ1-1; TRBD1 might be the D (5 bases). With 2 bases removed from V and 4 bases from J, the gap between germline ends came to 15 bases. The CDR3 is 15 residues long. CDR1 is SGHRS, CDR2 YFSETQ, per germline. CDR3 region: CASSFSPTGSTEAFF. CDR3 DNA sequence: TGCGCCAGCAGCTTCTCACCAACAGGAAGCACTGAAGCTTTCTTT.

V usage is TRBV10-2 and J usage is TRBJ2-3, with 7 bases aligning to TRBD2. CDR1 is WSHSY, CDR2 SAAADI, per germline. V was pared by 4 bases and J by 6 bases, with 4 bases of the junction left unmatched. The CDR3 is made up of 13 amino acids. The CDR3 DNA reads as TGCGCCAGCAGTGGTGGACTAGAGGATACGCAGTATTTT. The encoded protein is CASSGGLEDTQYF.

The chain combines TRBV20-1 with TRBJ1-5; no reliable D call. There are 15 residues in the CDR3. CDR1 is DFQATT and CDR2 is SNEGSKA in the germline V gene (reference sequence). Trimming cost V 3 bases and J 5 bases, with 17 bases left between them. CDR3 DNA: TGCAGTGCTAGCCCGGGCAGTTGGGGTGATCAGCCCCAGCATTTT. Its translation: CSASPGSWGDQPQHF.

The chain couples TRBV3-1 to TRBJ2-2; tentative D call: TRBD1 (6 bases). V was cut by 1 base and J by 7 bases, with 10 bases left in between. CDR3 length: 14 amino acids. Germline values: CDR1 LGHDT, CDR2 YNNKEL (reference sequence). CDR3 sequence: CASSQAGVDGELFF. As DNA, the CDR3 is TGTGCCAGCAGCCAAGCAGGGGTAGACGGGGAGCTGTTTTTT.

This clonotype has a count of ten or more. This chain joins TRBV12-3 or TRBV12-4 and TRBJ1-2; a weak D match, TRBD1 (5 bases). The CDR3 is made up of 13 amino acids. The V end was cut by 1 base, the J end by 6 bases, with 9 bases between. Here the CDR3 DNA reads TGTGCCAGCAGTTTAGACAGGCGTCATGGCTACACCTTC. Protein sequence: CASSLDRRHGYTF.

This clonotype was observed a handful of times. The chain recombines TRBV29-1 with TRBJ1-2, with unresolved D. This CDR3 has 10 amino acids. Germline assignment: CDR1 SQVTM and CDR2 ANQGSEA. The V gene lost 3 bases and the J gene lost 7 bases, with 6 bases spanning the gap. CDR3 amino acids: CSVDAAGYTF. CDR3 sequence (DNA): TGCAGCGTTGATGCAGCTGGCTACACCTTC.

This chain joins TRBV11-2 and TRBJ2-7; tentative D call: TRBD1 (5 bases). Germline CDR1 SGHAT, CDR2 FQNNGV. The CDR3 length is 16 residues. V lost 2 bases and J lost 0, with 14 bases in between. The CDR3: CASSLSAGMVSYEQYF. CDR3 coding DNA: TGTGCCAGCAGCTTATCAGCAGGGATGGTCTCCTACGAGCAGTACTTC.

This clonotype was picked up a small number of times. The rearrangement joins TRBV4-1 to TRBJ2-5; 9 bases align to TRBD2. Trimming took 0 bases from V and 6 from J; bases not matched to a gene: 5. The V gene's germline CDR1 is MGHRA and CDR2 YSYEKL. This CDR3 is 15 amino acids long. CDR3 protein: CASSQDMREGQTQYF. CDR3 bases: TGCGCCAGCAGCCAAGATATGCGGGAGGGGCAGACCCAGTACTTC.

This clonotype has just a few counts. The chain recombines TRBV9 with TRBJ2-7; D unresolved. The CDR3 spans 12 residues. V lost 3 bases and J lost 4, with 8 bases in between. Per germline, CDR1 SGDLS and CDR2 YYNGEE. CDR3 sequence (DNA): TGTGCCAGCAGCGCCGAAGGATACGAGCAGTACTTC. Protein sequence: CASSAEGYEQYF.

The chain couples TRBV7-2 to TRBJ2-3, with 9 bases that match TRBD2. CDR1 and CDR2 from the germline V gene are SGHTA and FQGNSA. This CDR3 is 16 amino acids long. V dropped 5 bases and J dropped 0; count of bases not matched to a gene: 6. The CDR3 protein is CASSPLAGISTDTQYF. In DNA form, the CDR3 reads TGTGCCAGCAGCCCCCTAGCGGGGATAAGCACAGATACGCAGTATTTT.

This clonotype was found many times. The rearrangement links TRBV4-2 to TRBJ1-1, with D tentatively TRBD1 (5 bases). Germline V gene sequence: CDR1 LGHNA, CDR2 YNFKEQ. The CDR3 is made up of 15 amino acids. Deletions cut 4 bases from V and 5 bases from J, with 17 bases between. The DNA for the CDR3 is TGTGCCAGCAGCCTTAAGGATACCGGGGGGACTGAAGCTTTCTTT. This translates into CASSLKDTGGTEAFF.

This clonotype was seen a handful of times. This chain connects TRBV10-1 to TRBJ2-1; TRBD2 matches 7 bases. After removal of 2 bases from V and 7 bases from J, the junction contained 14 bases not matched to a gene. CDR3 length equals 17 residues. CDR1 and CDR2 (germline): WNHNN, SYGVQD (reference sequence). Written as DNA, the CDR3 is TGCGCCAGCAGTGAGCCCATAGGGTCGGGGGGTCGGAATGAGCAGTTCTTC. Its protein product is CASSEPIGSGGRNEQFF.

This clonotype was seen ten or more times. Mismatch with germline at one junction end may stem from a read error. The chain carries TRBV12-3 or TRBV12-4 and TRBJ1-1, with D unresolved. The CDR3 spans 14 residues. CDR3 sequence reads: CASSLSQMNTEAFF. The CDR3 DNA is TGCGCCAGCAGCTTGTCCCAGATGAACACTGAAGCTTTCTTT.

This clonotype was observed a few times. The rearrangement joins TRBV18 to TRBJ2-1, with D possibly TRBD2 on 5 matching bases. CDR1 KGHSH and CDR2 LQKENI come from the germline V gene. Trimming stripped 3 bases from V and 4 bases from J, with 16 bases between. The CDR3 covers 16 residues. The chain's CDR3 is CASSPLPGSSYNEQFF. Here the CDR3 DNA reads TGTGCCAGCTCACCTCTTCCGGGGTCCTCTTACAATGAGCAGTTCTTC.

This clonotype was observed many times. The chain couples TRBV5-1 to TRBJ1-4, with D unclear. The CDR3 extends over 15 amino acids. Between the trimmed V and J ends, which lost 0 bases and 0 bases, there was a span of 6 bases. Germline V gene data show CDR1 as SGHRS and CDR2 as YFSETQ. CDR3 residues: CASSLEAATNEKLFF. CDR3 DNA sequence: TGCGCCAGCAGCTTGGAGGCAGCAACTAATGAAAAACTGTTTTTT.

The V gene is TRBV15, the J gene TRBJ2-7; 7 nucleotides line up with TRBD2. Germline CDR1 LNHNV, CDR2 YYDKDF (reference sequence). The CDR3 contains 17 residues. Trimming cost V 5 bases and J 3 bases; bases outside gene matches: 16. CDR3 loop: CATSQELGTGGFYEQYF. CDR3 DNA: TGTGCCACCAGCCAAGAGCTCGGGACGGGGGGATTCTACGAGCAGTACTTC.

This clonotype was observed a handful of times. The rearrangement links TRBV7-8 to TRBJ2-3; 8 bases align to TRBD2. The germline gives CDR1 SGHVS, CDR2 FQNEAQ. This CDR3 comprises 17 residues. Trimming took 1 base from V and 2 from J; bases not matched to a gene: 8. Here the CDR3 DNA reads TGTGCCAGCAGCTTAGGGGAGGAACTAGCGGTCACAGATACGCAGTATTTT. It encodes CASSLGEELAVTDTQYF.

This clonotype was seen only a few times. This chain joins TRBV13 and TRBJ2-3, with TRBD1 identical over 12 bases. Germline V gene lookup returns CDR1 PRHDT and CDR2 FYEKMQ (reference sequence). Trimming removed 6 bases from V and 3 bases from J; junction bases left unmatched: 4. The CDR3 loop spans 15 amino acids. The CDR3 loop is CASRGQGAGTDTQYF. CDR3 nucleotides: TGTGCCAGCAGGGGACAGGGGGCAGGTACAGATACGCAGTATTTT.

The sample holds many counts of this clonotype. The chain uses TRBV30 and TRBJ1-1, with 10 nucleotides matching TRBD1. The CDR3 totals 11 residues. The germline gives CDR1 GTSNPN, CDR2 SVGIG (reference sequence). V lost 2 bases, J lost 11 bases, and 2 bases stayed unmatched. The CDR3, as DNA: TGTGCCTGGAGTCCGGGACAGGGGGCTTTCTTT. It specifies CAWSPGQGAFF. Variable domain in full (rest from reference TRBV30 and TRBJ1-1): SQTIHQWPATLVQPVGSPLSLECTVEGTSNPNLYWYRQAAGRGLQLLFYSVGIGQISSEVPQNLSASRPQDRQFILSSKKLLLSDSGFYLCAWSPGQGAFFGQGTRLTVV.

This clonotype was seen ten or more times. The chain uses TRBV12-3 or TRBV12-4 and TRBJ1-2; 10 bases align to TRBD1. V gave up 3 bases and J gave up 3 bases; unmatched junction bases: 4. The CDR3 extends over 15 amino acids. In nucleotides, the CDR3 is TGTGCCAGCAGTTTGGCGGACAGGGGGTACTATGGCTACACCTTC. It is translated as CASSLADRGYYGYTF.

This clonotype was found a few times. V and J are TRBV10-3 and TRBJ2-7; D is possibly TRBD2 (5 bases). CDR3 length: 14 residues. The germline V and J ends were trimmed by 2 bases and 4 bases, with 12 bases remaining between them. Germline assignment: CDR1 ENHRY and CDR2 SYGVKD. CDR3 loop: CAISEGVRAYEQYF. CDR3 coding DNA: TGTGCCATCAGTGAGGGGGTGAGGGCTTACGAGCAGTACTTC.

This clonotype was seen many times. The V call is TRBV5-1, the J call TRBJ2-1; 9 bases agree with TRBD1. This CDR3 contains 15 residues. Per the germline V gene, CDR1 is SGHRS and CDR2 is YFSETQ. Trimming took 6 bases from V and 5 from J; bases not matched to a gene: 9. CDR3 residues: CASNTDRGVNNEQFF. The CDR3 region has the DNA TGCGCCAGCAACACCGACAGGGGGGTAAACAATGAGCAGTTCTTC.

In its sample, this clonotype was seen a few times. V gene TRBV20-1 combines with J gene TRBJ1-2, with a tentative D call TRBD1 (5 bases). Looked up from germline, CDR1 is DFQATT and CDR2 is SNEGSKA (reference sequence). V lost 4 bases to trimming and J lost 1 base, with 16 bases between them. This CDR3 comprises 15 residues. CDR3 in amino acids: CSAIAKHQGNYGYTF. The CDR3 DNA sequence: TGCAGTGCTATAGCCAAACACCAGGGTAACTATGGCTACACCTTC.

This clonotype occurred many times. The V gene is TRBV5-1, the J gene TRBJ2-3; TRBD2 aligns across 13 bases. Germline CDR1 reads SGHRS; CDR2 reads YFSETQ. V shed 3 bases, J shed 4 bases, and the junction held 5 bases outside the gene matches. The CDR3 is made up of 16 amino acids. CDR3 sequence (DNA): TGCGCCAGCAGCTCGGGACTAGCGGGAATCGCAGATACGCAGTATTTT. Translation gives CASSSGLAGIADTQYF. Using reference TRBV5-1 and TRBJ2-3 for the parts outside the CDR3, the full variable domain is KAGVTQTPRYLIKTRGQQVTLSCSPISGHRSVSWYQQTPGQGLQFLFEYFSETQRNKGNFPGRFSGRQFSNSRSEMNVSTLELGDSALYLCASSSGLAGIADTQYFGPGTRLTVL.

There are a few counts of this clonotype. V gene TRBV29-1 combines with J gene TRBJ1-3; no clear D gene. The CDR3 is 12 amino acids. Germline V lookup: CDR1 SQVTM, CDR2 ANQGSEA. V was clipped by 1 base and J by 3 bases, with 4 bases between them. The CDR3 loop is CSVEGFGNTIYF. The CDR3 coding sequence is TGCAGCGTTGAAGGGTTTGGAAACACCATATATTTT.

The chain links TRBV7-8 to TRBJ2-3; either TRBD1 or TRBD2 may fit D (5 bases each). V lost 3 bases and J lost 5, with 12 bases in between. CDR1 and CDR2 (germline): SGHVS, FQNEAQ. This CDR3 is 14 amino acids long. In DNA, the CDR3 is TGTGCCAGCAGCTTGGGACCCAGTGTAGATACGCAGTATTTT. It specifies CASSLGPSVDTQYF.

The chain recombines TRBV6-2 or TRBV6-3 with TRBJ2-5; 9 bases agree with TRBD2. V gave up 5 bases and J gave up 1 base; unmatched junction bases: 8. The germline CDR1 and CDR2 sequences are MNHEY and SVGEGT. The CDR3 sequence is 16 residues long. Here the CDR3 DNA reads TGTGCCAGCAGTCCCGGGCGGGGGGGGATCCAAGAGACCCAGTACTTC. It translates to CASSPGRGGIQETQYF.

This clonotype was counted a few times. J is TRBJ1-4 and V is TRBV7-9; maybe TRBD1 (6 bases). The V gene's germline CDR1 is SEHNR and CDR2 FQNEAQ (reference sequence). This CDR3 region has 15 residues. Trimming removed 7 bases from V and 8 bases from J, with 20 bases in between. CDR3 coding DNA: TGTGCCAGCACCCTGTCTAGGGGGGAAAAGGAAAAACTGTTTTTT. Protein: CASTLSRGEKEKLFF. The full variable domain, its missing parts supplied by reference TRBV7-9 and TRBJ1-4, is DTGVSQNPRHKITKRGQNVTFRCDPISEHNRLYWYRQTLGQGPEFLTYFQNEAQLEKSRLLSDRFSAERPKGSFSTLEIQRTEQGDSAMYLCASTLSRGEKEKLFFGSGTQLSVL.